These 29 T cell receptor beta chains originate from one sample sequenced in a study of cytomegalovirus exposure and HLA in healthy donors. The PCR contained 60 Vbeta and 13 Jbeta primers. Data came from immunoSEQ multiplex PCR; TCRdb stores just in-frame clones and leaves some out. The sample records some 110,000 clones, roughly 80% being singletons. The sample taken for sequencing was PBMCs. These receptors were collected from a man between 45 and 60 years old in good health and CMV-seropositive.

In this sample, this clone turned up a few times. This rearrangement joins TRBV12-5 to TRBJ2-1; the D is unclear. The CDR3 consists of 16 residues. V lost 4 bases to trimming and J lost 0 bases, with 13 bases between them. CDR1 LGHNT and CDR2 FRNRAP come from the germline V gene. The CDR3 reads CASGSPRLSSYNEQFF. CDR3 DNA sequence: TGTGCTAGTGGTTCCCCCAGGCTCAGCTCCTACAATGAGCAGTTCTTC.

V usage is TRBV27 and J usage is TRBJ2-5, with 9 bases that match TRBD2. The CDR3 extends over 14 amino acids. V was pared by 3 bases and J by 5 bases, with 4 bases of the junction left unmatched. The V gene's germline CDR1 is MNHEY and CDR2 SMNVEV (reference sequence). In DNA, the CDR3 is TGTGCCAGCAGTTTCGGGACTAGCCTCGAGACCCAGTACTTC. As protein: CASSFGTSLETQYF.

This clone was counted only a few times. Other nucleotide sequences from this sample produce the same CDR3. The gene calls are TRBV30 and TRBJ1-1; D is unclear. There are 13 residues in the CDR3. The V gene's germline CDR1 is GTSNPN and CDR2 SVGIG (reference sequence). V was clipped by 0 bases and J by 0 bases, with 5 bases between them. CDR3 in DNA: TGTGCCTGGAGTGTGACTGTGAACACTGAAGCTTTCTTT. This encodes CAWSVTVNTEAFF. The full variable domain, completed using reference TRBV30 and TRBJ1-1, is SQTIHQWPATLVQPVGSPLSLECTVEGTSNPNLYWYRQAAGRGLQLLFYSVGIGQISSEVPQNLSASRPQDRQFILSSKKLLLSDSGFYLCAWSVTVNTEAFFGQGTRLTVV.

This clone was counted a few times. The chain links TRBV21-1 to TRBJ1-6; the DNA was not compared with TRBD1, the D call given in the table. TRBV21-1 is given as a pseudogene. CDR3 size: 16 residues. The CDR3 region has the DNA TGTGCCAGCAGCAAAATAAGACAGACCTATAATTCACCCCTCCACTTT. It yields the protein CASSKIRQTYNSPLHF.

The rearrangement links TRBV4-1 to TRBJ2-5, with 7 bases aligning to TRBD1. The CDR3 has 16 amino acids. The germline gives CDR1 MGHRA, CDR2 YSYEKL. V gave up 3 bases and J gave up 1 base; unmatched junction bases: 8. CDR3 DNA sequence: TGCGCCAGCAGCCAGAGGGGGCAGGGGACCCAAGAGACCCAGTACTTC. It encodes CASSQRGQGTQETQYF.

This clone was observed a few times. For the CDR3, the DNA is TGTGCCAGCAGCTCCCGCCCGGAGATGAACACTGAAGCTTTCTTT. It codes for CASSSRPEMNTEAFF. The chain joins TRBV7-9 to TRBJ1-1; D remains unclear. CDR3 length: 15 amino acids. CDR1 is SEHNR and CDR2 is FQNEAQ in the germline V gene (reference sequence). V was shortened by 4 bases and J by 0 bases, with 12 bases between the two germline ends.

This chain links TRBV27 with TRBJ2-1, with TRBD2 identical over 9 bases. Germline V CDR1 and CDR2: MNHEY, SMNVEV (reference sequence). The J segment lost 2 bases and the V segment lost 8 bases, leaving 7 bases of the junction unmatched. This CDR3 has 15 residues. The CDR3 protein is CASSIAGETYNEQFF. The CDR3 DNA is TGTGCCAGCTCTATAGCGGGAGAAACCTACAATGAGCAGTTCTTC.

V and J are TRBV28 and TRBJ1-4, with TRBD1 matching 12 bases. Germline V gives CDR1 MDHEN, CDR2 SYDVKM. The CDR3 consists of 15 residues. V was clipped by 6 bases and J by 10 bases; unmatched bases: 9. For the CDR3, the DNA is TGTGCCAGCAGCCCAACCGGGACAGGGGGCTTAAAACTGTTTTTT. Translating it yields CASSPTGTGGLKLFF.

The rearrangement joins TRBV5-4 to TRBJ2-7, with D possibly matching TRBD2 (7 bases). The V gene lost 4 bases and the J gene lost 0 bases, with 14 bases spanning the gap. Germline CDR1 is SGHNT and CDR2 is YYREEE (reference sequence). The CDR3 runs to 15 residues. The CDR3, as DNA: TGTGCCAGCAGCGGGGGGGGGCGCAGCTCCTACGAGCAGTACTTC. It encodes CASSGGGRSSYEQYF.

To note about this clone: The same CDR3 arises from other DNA sequences in this sample as well. The chain couples TRBV18 to TRBJ1-1; D unclear. Looked up from germline, CDR1 is KGHSH and CDR2 is LQKENI. The CDR3 consists of 13 residues. The V and J ends lost 2 bases and 1 base respectively, with 5 bases between them. In DNA, the CDR3 is TGTGCCAGCTCACCAGGGCAGAACACTGAAGCTTTCTTT. As protein: CASSPGQNTEAFF.

This clone turned up a few times. The chain carries TRBV5-1 and TRBJ1-2; D perhaps matches TRBD1 (6 bases). The CDR3 has 13 amino acids. The germline CDR1 and CDR2 sequences are SGHRS and YFSETQ. V lost 5 bases and J lost 4, with 12 bases in between. The DNA for the CDR3 is TGCGCCAGCAGGGGACAAGGGCCCTATGGCTACACCTTC. Amino acids: CASRGQGPYGYTF.

This chain uses TRBV4-1 with TRBJ2-3; 11 nucleotides agree with TRBD2. Per the germline V gene, CDR1 is MGHRA and CDR2 is YSYEKL. After removal of 9 bases from V and 5 bases from J, the junction contained 13 bases not matched to a gene. CDR3 size: 16 residues. CDR3 in DNA: TGCGCCAGTTCCCCCGAGACTAGCGGGGTGAAAGATACGCAGTATTTT. Translation gives CASSPETSGVKDTQYF.

The rearrangement joins TRBV2 to TRBJ1-2, with D possibly matching TRBD1 (5 bases). Germline V gene lookup returns CDR1 SNHLY and CDR2 FYNNEI. V dropped 3 bases and J dropped 4 bases, with 9 bases sitting between them. The CDR3 sequence is 13 residues long. The CDR3 protein is CASSEAGIYGYTF. CDR3 DNA: TGTGCCAGCAGTGAGGCAGGGATCTATGGCTACACCTTC. The full variable domain, its missing parts supplied by reference TRBV2 and TRBJ1-2, is EPEVTQTPSHQVTQMGQEVILRCVPISNHLYFYWYRQILGQKVEFLVSFYNNEISEKSEIFDDQFSVERPDGSNFTLKIRSTKLEDSAMYFCASSEAGIYGYTFGSGTRLTVV.

The chain recombines TRBV5-1 with TRBJ1-1; maybe TRBD1 (5 bases). Germline-derived CDR1 and CDR2 are SGHRS and YFSETQ. The CDR3 is 14 amino acids. Between the trimmed V and J ends, which lost 4 bases and 1 base, there was a span of 11 bases. CDR3 in amino acids: CASSAGGGNTEAFF. The CDR3 DNA sequence: TGCGCCAGCAGCGCGGGGGGAGGGAACACTGAAGCTTTCTTT. Complete variable domain (other parts from reference TRBV5-1 and TRBJ1-1): KAGVTQTPRYLIKTRGQQVTLSCSPISGHRSVSWYQQTPGQGLQFLFEYFSETQRNKGNFPGRFSGRQFSNSRSEMNVSTLELGDSALYLCASSAGGGNTEAFFGQGTRLTVV.

J is TRBJ2-6 and V is TRBV5-1; 8 bases agree with TRBD1. Germline V gene data show CDR1 as SGHRS and CDR2 as YFSETQ. This CDR3 comprises 19 residues. V trimming: 0 bases; J trimming: 0 bases; junction bases outside the gene matches: 8. CDR3 sequence: CASSLEPDRGISGANVLTF. The CDR3 DNA is TGCGCCAGCAGCTTGGAACCCGACAGGGGAATCTCTGGGGCCAACGTCCTGACTTTC. The full variable domain, its missing parts supplied by reference TRBV5-1 and TRBJ2-6, is KAGVTQTPRYLIKTRGQQVTLSCSPISGHRSVSWYQQTPGQGLQFLFEYFSETQRNKGNFPGRFSGRQFSNSRSEMNVSTLELGDSALYLCASSLEPDRGISGANVLTFGAGSRLTVL.

The chain joins TRBV19 to TRBJ1-4, with D unclear. The CDR3 sequence is 18 residues long. The germline CDR1 and CDR2 sequences are LNHDA and SQIVND (reference sequence). V was shortened by 6 bases and J by 0 bases, with 20 bases between the two germline ends. The CDR3 is CASSNQETQRATNEKLFF. CDR3 bases: TGTGCCAGTAGCAACCAAGAGACACAGAGAGCAACTAATGAAAAACTGTTTTTT.

This chain connects TRBV30 to TRBJ1-2, with unresolved D. This CDR3 is built from 13 residues. Germline CDR1 and CDR2: GTSNPN and SVGIG (reference sequence). V was pared by 3 bases and J by 6 bases, with 14 bases between. The DNA for the CDR3 is TGTGCCTGGAGCCGAAGGGAGTTGGATGGCTACACCTTC. Its protein is CAWSRRELDGYTF.

The chain joins TRBV6-1 to TRBJ2-3; 11 bases fit TRBD2. There are 16 residues in the CDR3. The germline CDR1 and CDR2 sequences are MNHNS and SASEGT. V dropped 1 base and J dropped 4; count of bases not matched to a gene: 4. The CDR3 protein is CASSEDSGGAPDTQYF. The CDR3 nucleotides are TGTGCCAGCAGTGAAGATAGCGGGGGGGCCCCAGATACGCAGTATTTT.

J is TRBJ2-7 and V is TRBV6-1, with D maybe TRBD1 (7 bases). Germline CDR1 reads MNHNS; CDR2 reads SASEGT. V was cut by 11 bases and J by 5 bases, with 16 bases left in between. CDR3 length equals 12 residues. CDR3 sequence: CAGGRQGNEQYF. As DNA, the CDR3 is TGTGCCGGAGGGAGACAGGGCAACGAGCAGTACTTC.

To note about this clone: Other DNA sequences in this specimen translate into the identical CDR3. The rearrangement uses TRBV5-1 and TRBJ2-3; TRBD2 matches 8 bases. Germline loops: CDR1 SGHRS, CDR2 YFSETQ. With 0 bases clipped from V and 0 bases from J, the junction kept 0 bases outside the gene matches. The length of the CDR3 is 15 residues. The CDR3 sequence is CASSLAGGSTDTQYF. The CDR3 nucleotides are TGCGCCAGCAGCTTGGCGGGAGGGAGCACAGATACGCAGTATTTT.

This clone occurred a few times. V is TRBV5-6 and J is TRBJ2-3; tentatively, D is TRBD1 (5 bases). There are 16 residues in the CDR3. In germline, CDR1 is SGHDT, CDR2 YYEEEE. The V end lost 1 base, the J end lost 3 bases, and 15 bases lay between the germline ends. The CDR3 nucleotides read TGTGCCAGCAGCTTGTATTCAGGGTTTGGAACAGATACGCAGTATTTT. Its translation: CASSLYSGFGTDTQYF.

This rearrangement joins TRBV29-1 to TRBJ2-1, with no clear D. Trimming removed 3 bases from V and 0 bases from J, with 9 bases in between. The germline V gene has CDR1 SQVTM and CDR2 ANQGSEA. The CDR3 extends over 14 amino acids. The CDR3 loop reads CSVEGSSSYNEQFF. DNA for the CDR3: TGCAGCGTTGAGGGCAGTAGCTCCTACAATGAGCAGTTCTTC.

The chain recombines TRBV30 with TRBJ1-2, with D maybe TRBD1 (5 bases). The CDR3 contains 15 residues. The germline V gene encodes CDR1 GTSNPN and CDR2 SVGIG (reference sequence). Trimming removed 1 base from V and 7 bases from J, with 19 bases in between. CDR3 in amino acids: CAWSGDGSGRFGYTF. The CDR3 region has the DNA TGTGCCTGGAGTGGGGACGGCTCCGGGAGATTTGGCTACACCTTC.

V usage is TRBV10-2 and J usage is TRBJ2-7, with 8 bases fitting TRBD1. The CDR3 consists of 16 residues. V trimming: 2 bases; J trimming: 5 bases; junction bases outside the gene matches: 11. Germline V gene sequence: CDR1 WSHSY, CDR2 SAAADI. The CDR3 loop is CASSERTGPRWDEQYF. The CDR3 DNA follows: TGCGCCAGCAGTGAGAGGACAGGGCCCCGGTGGGACGAGCAGTACTTC.

This chain links TRBV18 with TRBJ1-1, with D possibly matching TRBD1 (6 bases). The CDR3 consists of 15 residues. V was trimmed by 4 bases and J by 2 bases, leaving 14 bases between them. CDR1 and CDR2 (germline): KGHSH, LQKENI. The CDR3 loop is CASSLRTDTNTEAFF. Written as DNA, the CDR3 is TGTGCCAGCTCACTACGGACAGACACTAACACTGAAGCTTTCTTT.

The chain recombines TRBV5-1 with TRBJ2-5; 11 bases are shared with TRBD2. The CDR3 covers 16 residues. The germline gives CDR1 SGHRS, CDR2 YFSETQ. V shed 3 bases, J shed 4 bases, and the junction held 8 bases outside the gene matches. The CDR3 spells CASSSTGTSGLETQYF. In nucleotides, the CDR3 is TGCGCCAGCAGCTCCACCGGGACTAGCGGCTTAGAGACCCAGTACTTC.

The V call is TRBV29-1, the J call TRBJ1-1; D possibly corresponds to TRBD1 (6 bases). V was clipped by 1 base and J by 5 bases, with 14 bases between them. Per germline, CDR1 SQVTM and CDR2 ANQGSEA. The CDR3 length is 14 residues. CDR3 bases: TGCAGCGTTGAAGTCTCAGGGGCTCGGACTGAAGCTTTCTTT. It yields the protein CSVEVSGARTEAFF.

The chain carries TRBV6-1 and TRBJ2-7; 7 nucleotides line up with TRBD2. The germline V gene encodes CDR1 MNHNS and CDR2 SASEGT. Germline trimming cut 4 bases from V and 1 base from J; bases unmatched to any gene: 7. The CDR3 sequence is 15 residues long. The CDR3 coding sequence is TGTGCCAGCAGTGCCTACTTGGGGGGGTCCTACGAGCAGTACTTC. This gives the protein CASSAYLGGSYEQYF.

The gene calls are TRBV4-1 and TRBJ1-2; D is uncertain. The CDR3 runs to 14 residues. The germline V gene encodes CDR1 MGHRA and CDR2 YSYEKL. With 0 bases removed from V and 8 bases from J, the gap between germline ends came to 13 bases. CDR3 bases: TGCGCCAGCAGCCAAGATCGGTACGTCGGGGGCTACACCTTC. Residues: CASSQDRYVGGYTF.